The present T cell receptor (beta chain) was sequenced within a study of cytomegalovirus exposure and HLA in healthy donors. In its sample, this clone was seen a few times. What it binds is not known. Both 60 Vbeta primers and 13 Jbeta primers went into the PCR. Sequencing used immunoSEQ multiplex PCR; TCRdb keeps in-frame clones, though not all of them. The table shows 100,000 or so clones, with roughly 80% occurring only once. General study points: Segments of the TCR beta V type were, in most cases, productive about 87% or about 30% of the time in an earlier analysis. Listed as cytomegalovirus-associated were 150 to 200 TCR beta chains.

With 9 bases clipped from V and 5 bases from J, the junction kept 11 bases outside the gene matches. The CDR3 length is 16 residues. The germline V gene encodes CDR1 LNHDA and CDR2 SQIVND (reference sequence). The sequence was obtained from a man aged 30 to 39 in good health and CMV-seropositive. The gene calls are TRBV19 and TRBJ2-1; TRBD1 aligns across 12 bases. Specimen: PBMCs. The DNA of the CDR3 is TGTGCCAGCACGAGGCCGGGACAGGGGGCGAACAATGAGCAGTTCTTC. Protein: CASTRPGQGANNEQFF.